The T cell receptor (beta chain) described here comes from a study of CD8 T cells in Susac syndrome. Reverse transcription used about 0.45 to 1 ug RNA and random hexamers. Amplification of the TCR beta CDR3 was carried out by immunoSEQ multiplex PCR, which spanned a total of 54 Vbeta and 13 Jbeta segments. MiXCR, applied by TCRdb to the immunoSEQ multiplex PCR reads, yields one record per CDR3 protein. The table records around 71,000 distinct CDR3 sequences, 85% to 95% of them present only once. What was sequenced was CD4+ T cells from PBMCs. The clonotype was recovered from a human donor with Susac syndrome.

This CDR3 reads CSAGRYSGGREETQYF. The CDR3 DNA follows: TGCAGTGCTGGACGTTATAGCGGGGGGCGTGAAGAGACCCAGTACTTC. The genes are TRBV20-1 and TRBJ2-5, with TRBD2 matching 10 bases. CDR1 is DFQATT, CDR2 SNEGSKA, per germline (reference sequence). The CDR3 is 16 amino acids. V was clipped by 5 bases and J by 3 bases; unmatched bases: 12.